The 15 T cell receptor beta chains in this list originate from one sample, sequenced in a study of T cell changes during pregnancy in multiple sclerosis. Only in-frame clones appear in the TCRdb table, and some are missing; sequencing was by immunoSEQ multiplex PCR. Of approximately 50,000 clones listed, 90% are singletons. The starting material was peripheral blood, obtained in the third trimester of pregnancy. Source of these receptors: a female donor in good health, enrolled as a control in a pregnancy study.

The genes are TRBV19 and TRBJ2-5, with TRBD2 identical over 11 bases. Looked up from germline, CDR1 is LNHDA and CDR2 is SQIVND (reference sequence). Trimming at V came to 4 bases and at J to 2 bases, leaving 3 bases not matched to a gene. The CDR3 length is 15 residues. The CDR3 sequence: CASSTTSGGQETQYF. DNA for the CDR3: TGTGCCAGTAGTACAACTAGCGGGGGTCAAGAGACCCAGTACTTC.

The chain is built from TRBV10-3 and TRBJ1-2; 8 bases agree with TRBD1. The ends lost 8 bases at V and 4 bases at J; junction bases unmatched: 3. Germline V gene sequence: CDR1 ENHRY, CDR2 SYGVKD. This CDR3 is built from 12 residues. The CDR3 DNA reads TGTGCCATCGCGACAGGGGCCTATGGCTACACCTTC. Translation: CAIATGAYGYTF.

The rearrangement uses TRBV4-3 and TRBJ1-5; 10 bases map to TRBD1. Trimming removed 3 bases from V and 1 base from J; junction bases left unmatched: 0. The CDR3 covers 15 residues. Per the germline V gene, CDR1 is LGHNA and CDR2 is YSLEER. The CDR3 reads CASSQGQGSNQPQHF. The CDR3 bases are TGCGCCAGCAGCCAGGGACAGGGGAGCAATCAGCCCCAGCATTTT.

The chain uses TRBV7-2 and TRBJ1-5, with a possible D match to TRBD1 (5 bases). Germline lookup yields CDR1 SGHTA and CDR2 FQGNSA. The CDR3 totals 15 residues. Trimming pared 1 base from V and 1 base from J, leaving 8 bases between. The CDR3 coding sequence is TGTGCCAGCAGCTTAGTACAGGCCAGCAATCAGCCCCAGCATTTT. It specifies CASSLVQASNQPQHF.

The chain uses TRBV14 and TRBJ2-2; 12 bases align to TRBD2. V lost 3 bases and J lost 4; bases outside the gene matches: 6. The CDR3 is 17 amino acids. Germline V gene data show CDR1 as SGHDN and CDR2 as FVKESK. The CDR3 is CASSHELAGGLTGELFF. DNA of the CDR3: TGTGCCAGCAGCCACGAACTAGCGGGAGGACTCACCGGGGAGCTGTTTTTT.

Only a few counts were recorded for this clone. The CDR3 DNA reads TGTGCCAGCAGCCAAGACCCCGGGAGTCCCTCACACGAGCAGTACTTC. This sequence encodes CASSQDPGSPSHEQYF. The chain links TRBV4-2 to TRBJ2-7, with TRBD2 as a possible D gene (6 bases). The CDR3 consists of 16 residues. Trimming removed 0 bases at V and 5 bases at J, with 17 bases between. Germline V lookup: CDR1 LGHNA, CDR2 YNFKEQ.

The genes are TRBV6-7 and TRBJ1-2; D remains unclear. Being an ORF, TRBV6-7 has a function that is uncertain. The CDR3 contains 14 residues. V was pared by 0 bases and J by 4 bases, with 9 bases between. The CDR3 DNA sequence: TGTGCCAGCAGTTACTCCTGGGGAGCCTATGGCTACACCTTC. It codes for CASSYSWGAYGYTF.

V gene TRBV9 combines with J gene TRBJ2-5; possible D gene TRBD2, 6 bases. Germline CDR1 reads SGDLS; CDR2 reads YYNGEE. The CDR3 is 14 residues long. V gave up 3 bases and J gave up 1 base, with 10 bases separating them. CDR3 bases: TGTGCCAGCAGCGCGGGACTTGCCCAAGAGACCCAGTACTTC. This encodes CASSAGLAQETQYF.

The V call is TRBV7-8, the J call TRBJ2-3; a possible D gene is TRBD1 (6 bases). CDR1 SGHVS and CDR2 FQNEAQ come from the germline V gene. V gave up 4 bases and J gave up 7 bases, with 12 bases separating them. This CDR3 is 13 amino acids long. This chain's CDR3 is CASSSTTGYTQYF. The CDR3 bases are TGTGCCAGCAGCTCGACCACAGGGTATACGCAGTATTTT.

This sequence joins TRBV11-2 and TRBJ2-1; 10 positions agree with TRBD2. Losses at the gene ends were 5 bases for V and 3 bases for J; bases not matched to a gene: 4. Germline CDR1 is SGHAT and CDR2 is FQNNGV. The CDR3 is made up of 15 amino acids. This CDR3 reads CASSPRLAGYNEQFF. In nucleotides, the CDR3 is TGTGCCAGCAGCCCCCGACTAGCGGGCTACAATGAGCAGTTCTTC.

CDR3 nucleotide sequence: TGTGCCTGGAGTGCCCTAGGGGCCGGGGAGCTGTTTTTT. Its translation: CAWSALGAGELFF. The V call is TRBV30, the J call TRBJ2-2; D perhaps matches TRBD1 (5 bases). The V and J ends lost 1 base and 6 bases respectively, with 9 bases between them. Germline assignment: CDR1 GTSNPN and CDR2 SVGIG (reference sequence). This CDR3 has 13 residues.

The chain carries TRBV4-1 and TRBJ2-6, with TRBD2 as a possible D gene (6 bases). The length of the CDR3 is 15 residues. Germline-derived CDR1 and CDR2 are MGHRA and YSYEKL. With 7 bases removed from V and 0 bases from J, the gap between germline ends came to 10 bases. Here the CDR3 reads CASMGGVSGANVLTF. The DNA of the CDR3 is TGCGCCAGCATGGGCGGGGTCTCTGGGGCCAACGTCCTGACTTTC.

The chain links TRBV15 to TRBJ2-5, with D maybe TRBD2 (7 bases). The germline V gene encodes CDR1 LNHNV and CDR2 YYDKDF (reference sequence). Deletions cut 3 bases from V and 5 bases from J, with 16 bases between. The CDR3 runs to 15 residues. CDR3: CATSSAGAGYETQYF. CDR3 in DNA: TGTGCCACCAGCAGTGCGGGGGCGGGGTACGAGACCCAGTACTTC.

The chain has TRBV5-1 and TRBJ1-5, with D perhaps matching TRBD1 (5 bases). CDR3 length: 14 residues. Germline V gene lookup returns CDR1 SGHRS and CDR2 YFSETQ. V gave up 2 bases and J gave up 7 bases, with 13 bases separating them. The CDR3 loop reads CASSLVGEGQPQHF. CDR3 coding DNA: TGCGCCAGCAGCTTAGTAGGGGAAGGGCAGCCCCAGCATTTT.

This chain connects TRBV7-9 to TRBJ2-7; perhaps TRBD2 as D (6 bases). Trimming stripped 5 bases from V and 2 bases from J, with 13 bases between. This CDR3 is built from 14 residues. Germline V gene data show CDR1 as SEHNR and CDR2 as FQNEAQ (reference sequence). The CDR3 nucleotides read TGTGCCAGCAGCACCCGGGACTGGACCTACGAGCAGTACTTC. It is translated as CASSTRDWTYEQYF.